Below, one T cell receptor (beta chain) is given with its context. As yet, its antigen is unknown. Germline V CDR1 and CDR2: SGHTA, FQGNSA. The junction had 7 bases not matched to a gene; V was cut back by 2 bases and J by 7 bases. This CDR3 contains 15 residues. These data originate in a study of cytomegalovirus exposure and HLA in healthy donors. Study-wide results and limits: Using a false discovery rate of 0.05, a later analysis showed that 15,000 to 20,000 TCR beta sequences were associated with HLA alleles. It was reported in a later analysis that an Asian-associated ancestry cluster showed fewer N-insertions than the approximately 690-donor mean. Sequences of the TCR beta chain were said to predict the HLA-A and HLA-B alleles of most subjects accurately.

The donors were healthy bone marrow donors. Primers: 60 Vbeta forward and 13 Jbeta reverse. The method was immunoSEQ multiplex PCR; TCRdb's version includes in-frame clones alone and lacks a portion of them. The sample consists of 200,000 to 250,000 clones, over 65% of them appearing once. The chain links TRBV7-2 to TRBJ1-4; TRBD1 matches at 7 bases. The receptor's source is a human donor in good health. Input material: PBMCs. The CDR3 here is CASSLRQGGGEKLFF. The CDR3 DNA sequence: TGTGCCAGCAGCTTAAGACAGGGTGGAGGTGAAAAACTGTTTTTT.